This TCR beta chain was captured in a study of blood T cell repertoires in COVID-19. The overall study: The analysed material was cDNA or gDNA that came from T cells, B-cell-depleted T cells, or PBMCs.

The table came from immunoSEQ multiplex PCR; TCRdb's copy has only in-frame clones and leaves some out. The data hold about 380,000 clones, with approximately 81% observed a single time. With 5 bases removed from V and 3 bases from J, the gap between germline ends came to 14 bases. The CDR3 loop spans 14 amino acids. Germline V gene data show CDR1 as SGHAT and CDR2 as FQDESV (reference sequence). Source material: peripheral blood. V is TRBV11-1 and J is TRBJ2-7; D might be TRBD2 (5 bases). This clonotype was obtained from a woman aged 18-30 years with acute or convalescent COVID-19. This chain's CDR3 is CASSPPGSGYEQYF. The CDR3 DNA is TGTGCCAGCAGCCCCCCGGGAAGTGGCTACGAGCAGTACTTC.